Presented here are 9 T cell receptor beta chains from one specimen sequenced in a study of patients and donors after allogeneic stem cell transplantation. TCRdb re-called the RT-PCR reads with MiXCR, one entry per CDR3 protein. Here the sample spans some 960,000 distinct CDR3 sequences, more than 15% being singletons. Sequenced material: blood, either unsorted or a sorted T cell fraction (not recorded which). These receptors were collected from a human donor who was either an allogeneic HSCT recipient or a stem cell or donor lymphocyte infusion donor (not recorded which). It is not recorded whose cells these are; they may come from a transplant donor.

V gene TRBV27 combines with J gene TRBJ2-1; D uncertain. Per germline, CDR1 MNHEY and CDR2 SMNVEV (reference sequence). Trimming removed 3 bases from V and 2 bases from J, with 8 bases in between. This CDR3 comprises 14 residues. CDR3 nucleotides: TGTGCCAGCAGTTTTCAGGAAACCTACAATGAGCAGTTCTTC. The encoded protein is CASSFQETYNEQFF.

The rearrangement joins TRBV27 to TRBJ1-4; 11 nucleotides line up with TRBD1. Germline V gene lookup returns CDR1 MNHEY and CDR2 SMNVEV (reference sequence). The CDR3 totals 17 residues. Trimming at V came to 5 bases and at J to 3 bases, leaving 8 bases not matched to a gene. CDR3 sequence: CASSPWTGGAANEKLFF. CDR3 coding DNA: TGTGCCAGCAGTCCCTGGACAGGGGGCGCCGCTAATGAAAAACTGTTTTTT.

Concerning this clonotype itself: Given a much more abundant clone one base away, this may be a read error. The J gene is TRBJ2-3, the V gene TRBV9; D gene uncertain. Germline CDR1 and CDR2: SGDLS and YYNGEE. V lost 0 bases and J lost 2, with 10 bases in between. The CDR3 length is 15 residues. The CDR3: CASSVEGSPTDTQYF. CDR3 in DNA: TGTGCCAGCAGCGTAGAGGGCAGCCCCACAGATACGCAGTATTTT.

Only a few counts were recorded for this clonotype. The rearrangement links TRBV14 to TRBJ1-1; no clear D gene. The length of the CDR3 is 13 residues. Trimming cost V 4 bases and J 2 bases, with 8 bases left between them. Germline V gene sequence: CDR1 SGHDN, CDR2 FVKESK. The CDR3 DNA sequence: TGTGCCAGCAGCCGATCCTTTAACACTGAAGCTTTCTTT. Its translation is CASSRSFNTEAFF. Full variable domain (remainder filled in from reference TRBV14 and TRBJ1-1): EAGVTQFPSHSVIEKGQTVTLRCDPISGHDNLYWYRRVMGKEIKFLLHFVKESKQDESGMPNNRFLAERTGGTYSTLKVQPAELEDSGVYFCASSRSFNTEAFFGQGTRLTVV.

This chain links TRBV19 with TRBJ1-5, with a tentative D call TRBD1 (5 bases). This CDR3 has 14 residues. Trimming stripped 5 bases from V and 4 bases from J, with 12 bases between. The germline V gene encodes CDR1 LNHDA and CDR2 SQIVND (reference sequence). In DNA form, the CDR3 reads TGTGCCAGTAGTGTCGGGGGGAAAAATCAGCCCCAGCATTTT. As protein: CASSVGGKNQPQHF.

This chain connects TRBV25-1 to TRBJ1-2, with no clear D. Looked up from germline, CDR1 is MGHDK and CDR2 is SYGVNS. The CDR3 runs to 13 residues. V was trimmed by 4 bases and J by 2 bases, leaving 8 bases between them. Here the CDR3 reads CASSGNPNYGYTF. Written as DNA, the CDR3 is TGTGCCAGCAGTGGGAATCCCAACTATGGCTACACCTTC.

The CDR3 DNA reads as TGTGCCAGCAGTTACTCGAGCCTAGCGGGACTCTATGAGCAGTTCTTC. Protein: CASSYSSLAGLYEQFF. The rearrangement joins TRBV6-5 to TRBJ2-1; 9 positions match TRBD2. The CDR3 has 16 amino acids. Per the germline V gene, CDR1 is MNHEY and CDR2 is SVGAGI. The V segment lost 0 bases and the J segment 8 bases; nucleotides outside the gene matches: 8.

This clonotype was counted at least ten times. The gene calls are TRBV12-3 or TRBV12-4 and TRBJ2-1; D not resolved. V was shortened by 1 base and J by 8 bases, with 12 bases between the two germline ends. The CDR3 consists of 14 residues. CDR3 sequence reads: CASSLGTGSDEQFF. CDR3 sequence (DNA): TGTGCCAGCAGTTTAGGAACTGGTTCCGATGAGCAGTTCTTC.

J is TRBJ2-2 and V is TRBV2; TRBD1 agrees at 7 bases. Germline V gene lookup returns CDR1 SNHLY and CDR2 FYNNEI. Trimming at V came to 8 bases and at J to 7 bases, leaving 13 bases not matched to a gene. The CDR3 runs 15 residues. CDR3 protein: CASDDPDRASGELFF. The CDR3 coding sequence is TGTGCCAGCGACGATCCAGACAGGGCTAGCGGGGAGCTGTTTTTT.